Listed here is a single TCR beta chain. The sample comes from a study of OX40 agonist ivuxolimab in advanced cancers. Germline assignment: CDR1 SGDLS and CDR2 YYNGEE. The CDR3 spans 16 residues. Trimming removed 4 bases from V and 3 bases from J; junction bases left unmatched: 9. Profiling relied on immunoSEQ multiplex PCR, and the TCRdb table lists in-frame clones only, not all of them. Among 65,000 to 75,000 clones listed, 70% to 90% were seen once. This sequence originates from an adult with an advanced solid tumor such as melanoma, head and neck, liver or kidney cancer. This rearrangement joins TRBV9 to TRBJ2-5, with 10 bases lining up with TRBD2. Sequenced here: CD4+ or CD8+ T cells sorted from blood, sampled in a trial of the OX40 agonist ivuxolimab. The CDR3 DNA reads as TGTGCCAGCAGCCCCATCCCCGGGACTAGCGAAGAGACCCAGTACTTC. Translating gives CASSPIPGTSEETQYF.